The 29 T cell receptor beta chains below all came from one sample that was sequenced in a study of control samples from healthy donors and cancer patients. The repertoire was sequenced with immunoSEQ multiplex PCR; TCRdb's copy has only in-frame clones and lacks some. The table lists about 98,000 clones, about 80% of them singletons. The specimen sequenced was blood. These receptors originate from a woman between 25 and 40 years old in good health.

This clone was seen a single time. The chain recombines TRBV7-2 with TRBJ1-1; D is unresolved. Germline CDR1 and CDR2: SGHTA and FQGNSA. V lost 5 bases, J lost 0 bases, and 13 bases lay in between. The CDR3 extends over 15 amino acids. The CDR3 region is CASSTVVWLNTEAFF. Written as DNA, the CDR3 is TGTGCCAGCAGCACGGTCGTCTGGCTGAACACTGAAGCTTTCTTT.

V usage is TRBV9 and J usage is TRBJ2-7; D might be TRBD1 (6 bases). Germline V gene data show CDR1 as SGDLS and CDR2 as YYNGEE. The CDR3 is 17 amino acids. Trimming stripped 0 bases from V and 4 bases from J, with 20 bases between. CDR3 sequence: CASSVGADGQGIYEQYF. The CDR3 nucleotides read TGTGCCAGCAGCGTAGGGGCCGACGGGCAGGGGATTTACGAGCAGTACTTC.

The rearrangement links TRBV6-5 to TRBJ1-1; D uncertain. The CDR3 has 13 amino acids. Germline values: CDR1 MNHEY, CDR2 SVGAGI. V lost 6 bases and J lost 6, with 14 bases in between. CDR3: CASSPTGGAEAFF. CDR3 nucleotide sequence: TGTGCCAGCAGCCCAACGGGAGGAGCTGAAGCTTTCTTT.

This clone was recorded once. The chain recombines TRBV12-5 with TRBJ2-2; tentatively, D is TRBD2 (7 bases). This CDR3 contains 16 residues. Germline V gene data show CDR1 as LGHNT and CDR2 as FRNRAP. The V end was cut by 0 bases, the J end by 6 bases, with 14 bases between. CDR3: CASGLVLGGAPGELFF. CDR3 DNA: TGTGCTAGTGGTTTGGTACTTGGGGGGGCGCCCGGGGAGCTGTTTTTT.

A single count supports this clone. V is TRBV10-3 and J is TRBJ2-5, with D perhaps TRBD1 or TRBD2 (5 bases each). The V gene lost 8 bases and the J gene lost 5 bases, with 9 bases spanning the gap. Germline CDR1 and CDR2: ENHRY and SYGVKD. The CDR3 is 11 residues long. The CDR3 here is CAIGTGETQYF. The CDR3, as DNA: TGTGCCATCGGGACGGGGGAGACCCAGTACTTC.

This clone was seen once. The CDR3 sequence is CASSFYRGTNEKLFF. CDR3 nucleotide sequence: TGTGCCAGCAGCTTTTACCGGGGAACTAATGAAAAACTGTTTTTT. This rearrangement joins TRBV7-2 to TRBJ1-4; D remains ambiguous. Germline V CDR1 and CDR2: SGHTA, FQGNSA. There are 15 residues in the CDR3. V shed 3 bases and J shed 1 base, with 9 bases lying between them.

V gene TRBV5-1 combines with J gene TRBJ1-6; 8 bases map to TRBD1. The CDR3 spans 14 residues. V lost 5 bases to trimming and J lost 7 bases; unmatched junction nucleotides: 5. Germline V gives CDR1 SGHRS, CDR2 YFSETQ. CDR3 amino acids: CASRDRAKNSPLHF. CDR3 DNA sequence: TGCGCCAGCAGGGACAGGGCGAAGAATTCACCCCTCCACTTT.

This clone has only one observation. The chain carries TRBV5-5 and TRBJ2-3; D remains ambiguous. The CDR3 is made up of 11 amino acids. V dropped 2 bases and J dropped 4 bases, with 2 bases sitting between them. CDR1 is SGHKS and CDR2 is YYEKEE in the germline V gene (reference sequence). CDR3 region: CASSFADTQYF. In DNA form, the CDR3 reads TGTGCCAGCAGCTTTGCAGATACGCAGTATTTT. Full variable domain (outside the CDR3, taken from reference TRBV5-5 and TRBJ2-3): DAGVTQSPTHLIKTRGQQVTLRCSPISGHKSVSWYQQVLGQGPQFIFQYYEKEERGRGNFPDRFSARQFPNYSSELNVNALLLGDSALYLCASSFADTQYFGPGTRLTVL.

The J gene is TRBJ2-4, the V gene TRBV28; 7 bases match TRBD2. This CDR3 contains 15 residues. CDR1 is MDHEN and CDR2 is SYDVKM in the germline V gene. V lost 7 bases to trimming and J lost 0 bases; unmatched junction nucleotides: 6. The CDR3 DNA is TGTGCCAGCAACCCCGGGGGGTCAGCCAAAAACATTCAGTACTTC. Amino acid sequence: CASNPGGSAKNIQYF.

DNA of the CDR3: TGTGCCAGCAGCATAGGCTGGACAGGGGGCGCGGGAGATACGCAGTATTTT. Translated, it gives CASSIGWTGGAGDTQYF. The chain combines TRBV7-2 with TRBJ2-3; 11 bases match TRBD1. The germline V gene has CDR1 SGHTA and CDR2 FQGNSA. The CDR3 runs to 17 residues. V gave up 5 bases and J gave up 5 bases; unmatched junction bases: 12.

This clone has just a few counts. The V gene is TRBV5-5, the J gene TRBJ2-7; tentatively, D is TRBD1 or TRBD2 (5 bases each). V was cut by 0 bases and J by 0 bases, with 13 bases left in between. The V gene's germline CDR1 is SGHKS and CDR2 YYEKEE (reference sequence). The CDR3 is 16 amino acids. The CDR3 nucleotides are TGTGCCAGCAGCTTGGCCCCCGGGACGGTCTCCTACGAGCAGTACTTC. Translated: CASSLAPGTVSYEQYF.

The chain is built from TRBV3-1 (or the pseudogene TRBV3-2) and TRBJ1-1; D may be TRBD1 (5 bases). From germline, CDR1 is LGHDT and CDR2 YNNKEL (reference sequence). The CDR3 runs 14 residues. Trimming left V 0 bases short and J 4 bases short, with 9 bases between. The DNA of the CDR3 is TGTGCCAGCAGCCAAGATTGCAGGGCCACTGAAGCTTTCTTT. Translated, it gives CASSQDCRATEAFF.

The chain carries TRBV6-2 or TRBV6-3 and TRBJ2-1; D not resolved. Germline CDR1 and CDR2: MNHEY and SVGEGT. V was pared by 5 bases and J by 0 bases, with 14 bases between. The CDR3 runs to 16 residues. CDR3 protein: CASSTPIRASYNEQFF. CDR3 sequence (DNA): TGTGCCAGCAGTACCCCAATTCGGGCCTCCTACAATGAGCAGTTCTTC.

The chain uses TRBV4-1 and TRBJ1-2; D unclear. V dropped 0 bases and J dropped 1 base, with 15 bases sitting between them. The CDR3 is 17 residues long. Looked up from germline, CDR1 is MGHRA and CDR2 is YSYEKL. This CDR3 reads CASSQEGSGNINYGYTF. In nucleotides, the CDR3 is TGCGCCAGCAGCCAAGAAGGCAGCGGGAATATTAACTATGGCTACACCTTC.

This chain connects TRBV29-1 to TRBJ2-7, with D tentatively TRBD1 or TRBD2 (5 bases each). CDR1 is SQVTM and CDR2 is ANQGSEA in the germline V gene. Between the trimmed V and J ends, which lost 7 bases and 0 bases, there was a span of 16 bases. This CDR3 spans 14 amino acids. In DNA form, the CDR3 reads TGCAGCGCCCGGGGCTCAAGATACTCCTACGAGCAGTACTTC. Residues: CSARGSRYSYEQYF.

This clone was picked up a small number of times. The J gene is TRBJ1-2, the V gene TRBV5-6; D gene unclear. Trimming cost V 0 bases and J 8 bases, with 11 bases left between them. Germline assignment: CDR1 SGHDT and CDR2 YYEEEE. This CDR3 is 13 amino acids long. Written as DNA, the CDR3 is TGTGCCAGCAGCTTGGCTGGAGTGGGAGGCTACACCTTC. It encodes CASSLAGVGGYTF.

For this clone: One end of the junction varies from germline; a read error may be responsible. The rearrangement joins TRBV7-2 to TRBJ2-1, with 9 bases that match TRBD1. The length of the CDR3 is 14 residues. Germline-derived CDR1 and CDR2 are SGHTA and FQGNSA. The CDR3, as DNA: TGTGCCAGCAGCGTAGCGACAGGGGGGCATGAGCAGTTCTTC. This translates into CASSVATGGHEQFF.

A word on this clone: The junction departs from the called germline gene at one end, perhaps through a read error. The chain recombines TRBV7-7 with TRBJ2-1, with D possibly being TRBD1 or TRBD2 (6 bases each). The CDR3 is 17 amino acids. Per the germline V gene, CDR1 is SSHAT and CDR2 is FNYEAQ (reference sequence). The CDR3 DNA reads as TGTGCTAGCAGCTTAGGGGCTTCGGGGGCGCCTTACAATGAGCAGTTCTTC. It yields the protein CASSLGASGAPYNEQFF.

This chain connects TRBV30 to TRBJ2-1; 11 bases fit TRBD2. Germline loops: CDR1 GTSNPN, CDR2 SVGIG (reference sequence). This CDR3 spans 13 amino acids. After removal of 4 bases from V and 5 bases from J, the junction contained 1 base not matched to a gene. The CDR3 loop reads CAWTSGGHNEQFF. The CDR3 bases are TGTGCCTGGACTAGCGGGGGGCACAATGAGCAGTTCTTC.

The CDR3 DNA reads as TGCGCCAGCAGCCAAGCGACAGGGACTGGGTCACCCCTCCACTTT. Protein product: CASSQATGTGSPLHF. J is TRBJ1-6 and V is TRBV5-1; 7 bases align to TRBD1. Germline-derived CDR1 and CDR2 are SGHRS and YFSETQ. The V segment lost 4 bases and the J segment 10 bases; nucleotides outside the gene matches: 11. The CDR3 runs to 15 residues. Full variable domain (remainder filled in from reference TRBV5-1 and TRBJ1-6): KAGVTQTPRYLIKTRGQQVTLSCSPISGHRSVSWYQQTPGQGLQFLFEYFSETQRNKGNFPGRFSGRQFSNSRSEMNVSTLELGDSALYLCASSQATGTGSPLHFGNGTRLTVT.

This clone appeared a few times. This chain uses TRBV27 with TRBJ1-3; the D is unclear. The germline V gene encodes CDR1 MNHEY and CDR2 SMNVEV (reference sequence). The V gene lost 6 bases and the J gene lost 0 bases, with 6 bases spanning the gap. This CDR3 region has 13 residues. CDR3 protein: CASRGNSGNTIYF. The CDR3 DNA is TGTGCCAGCAGAGGAAACTCTGGAAACACCATATATTTT.

This sequence joins TRBV19 and TRBJ2-3; 16 positions match TRBD2. The CDR3 is 16 amino acids. J lost 6 bases, V lost 5 bases, and 5 bases had no gene match. Germline V gene sequence: CDR1 LNHDA, CDR2 SQIVND (reference sequence). CDR3 loop: CASSVGLAGGLDTQYF. Here the CDR3 DNA reads TGTGCCAGTAGTGTGGGACTAGCGGGGGGGCTGGATACGCAGTATTTT.

The chain joins TRBV5-1 to TRBJ1-1; possibly TRBD1 for D (6 bases). The CDR3 length is 15 residues. CDR1 is SGHRS, CDR2 YFSETQ, per germline. Trimming removed 1 base at V and 4 bases at J, with 14 bases between. CDR3 protein: CASSLRGAGGTEAFF. The CDR3 DNA is TGCGCCAGCAGCTTGCGGGGGGCGGGAGGCACTGAAGCTTTCTTT.

The chain couples TRBV7-6 to TRBJ1-1; the D gene is possibly TRBD1 (6 bases). Germline CDR1 reads SGHVS; CDR2 reads FNYEAQ. The V gene lost 6 bases and the J gene lost 1 base, with 12 bases spanning the gap. The CDR3 loop spans 14 amino acids. The CDR3 region has the DNA TGTGCCAGCAGTACAGGGTCGGGGAACACTGAAGCTTTCTTT. Amino acid sequence: CASSTGSGNTEAFF.

CDR3 amino acids: CASSYQRTATGELFF. The CDR3 nucleotides read TGTGCCAGCAGTTATCAAAGGACAGCGACCGGGGAGCTGTTTTTT. V and J are TRBV6-2 or TRBV6-3 and TRBJ2-2; possible D gene TRBD1, 6 bases. Trimming shortened V by 3 bases and J by 5 bases, and 13 bases separated the two germline ends. This CDR3 comprises 15 residues. Per the germline V gene, CDR1 is MNHEY and CDR2 is SVGEGT.

The genes are TRBV11-3 and TRBJ2-5; D uncertain. Germline V lookup: CDR1 SGHNT, CDR2 YENEEA. V shed 5 bases and J shed 7 bases, with 14 bases lying between them. The CDR3 is 13 amino acids. The CDR3 coding sequence is TGTGCCAGCAGCCCCTCCTCAGACTCGACCCAGTACTTC. This translates into CASSPSSDSTQYF.

The rearrangement joins TRBV18 to TRBJ1-1, with 7 nucleotides matching TRBD1. The V gene end was trimmed by 7 bases and the J gene end by 1 base; junction bases not matched to a gene: 3. This CDR3 is 13 amino acids long. Germline V gives CDR1 KGHSH, CDR2 LQKENI. The CDR3 loop reads CASLGQQNTEAFF. The DNA for the CDR3 is TGTGCCAGCTTGGGACAGCAGAACACTGAAGCTTTCTTT.

The V gene is TRBV6-4, the J gene TRBJ1-1; D call uncertain. V was clipped by 4 bases and J by 3 bases, with 9 bases between them. This CDR3 is built from 13 residues. The germline CDR1 and CDR2 sequences are MRHNA and SNTAGT. In DNA form, the CDR3 reads TGTGCCAGCAGTGCGTCCTTTGACACTGAAGCTTTCTTT. This gives the protein CASSASFDTEAFF.

CDR3 in DNA: TGCGCCAGCAGCCAGTCCGGGACAGGGGGTGCAGATACGCAGTATTTT. It yields the protein CASSQSGTGGADTQYF. This rearrangement joins TRBV4-3 to TRBJ2-3, with 11 bases that match TRBD1. The length of the CDR3 is 16 residues. V shed 3 bases, J shed 4 bases, and the junction held 6 bases outside the gene matches. Germline loops: CDR1 LGHNA, CDR2 YSLEER.